The source of this T cell receptor (beta chain) is a study of T cells in Graves' hyperthyroidism and ophthalmopathy. At the level of the study: Peripheral blood draws took place at initial diagnosis, ahead of any treatment. Notes on the study in general: Ophthalmopathy was separated from stable hyperthyroidism by a 13 V-J model. Most expanded thyroid clonotypes above 0.001 also appeared in blood.

TCR beta CDR3 sequences were amplified from RNA transcripts. HTBI primers were the set used in a first-round RT-PCR of the TCR CDR3. Each CDR3 protein is one row after TCRdb ran MiXCR on the multiplex PCR reads. The sample has 300,000 to 400,000 distinct CDR3 sequences, 21% seen once. Across 18 months, stable Graves' hyperthyroidism was marked by no progression to ophthalmopathy. Trimming left V 5 bases short and J 6 bases short, with 10 bases between. The CDR3 spans 12 residues. Remarks on this clonotype: No antigen is known for it.

Sequencing input: blood. The rearrangement links TRBV12-3 or TRBV12-4 to TRBJ1-1; maybe TRBD1 (5 bases). The origin of this receptor is a woman aged 45-65 years with Graves' hyperthyroidism. The CDR3 nucleotides read TGTGCCAGCAGTCTGACAGTTGCTGAAGCTTTCTTT. This codes for CASSLTVAEAFF.